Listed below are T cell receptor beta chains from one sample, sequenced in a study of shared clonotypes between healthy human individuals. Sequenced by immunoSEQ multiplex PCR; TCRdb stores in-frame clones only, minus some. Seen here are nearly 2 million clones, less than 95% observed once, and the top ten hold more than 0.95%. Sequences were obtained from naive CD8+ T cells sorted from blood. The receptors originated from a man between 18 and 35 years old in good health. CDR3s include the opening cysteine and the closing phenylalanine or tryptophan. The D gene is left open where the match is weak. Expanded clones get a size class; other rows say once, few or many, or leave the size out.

CDR3aa: CASSLSGGWEAFF; CDR3nt: TGTGCCAGCAGTTTATCAGGAGGGTGGGAAGCTTTCTTT; abundance: .; d_gene: .; j_gene: TRBJ1-1; v_gene: TRBV27
CDR3aa: CASSFGTGNGGELFF; CDR3nt: TGTGCCAGCAGCTTTGGAACAGGGAACGGCGGGGAGCTGTTTTTT; abundance: .; d_gene: .; j_gene: TRBJ2-2; v_gene: TRBV5-6
CDR3aa: CASSPLEETGDTEAFF; CDR3nt: TGCGCCAGCAGCCCCCTTGAGGAAACAGGGGACACTGAAGCTTTCTTT; abundance: .; d_gene: TRBD1; j_gene: TRBJ1-1; v_gene: TRBV4-1
CDR3aa: CASSASGGVGTGELFF; CDR3nt: TGTGCCAGCAGTGCTAGCGGGGGGGTCGGCACCGGGGAGCTGTTTTTT; abundance: .; d_gene: TRBD2; j_gene: TRBJ2-2; v_gene: TRBV2
CDR3aa: CASSLAESSGNTIYF; CDR3nt: TGCGCCAGCAGCTTGGCCGAGAGCTCTGGAAACACCATATATTTT; abundance: .; d_gene: .; j_gene: TRBJ1-3; v_gene: TRBV5-1
CDR3aa: CASSWTENEKLFF; CDR3nt: TGTGCCAGCAGTTGGACAGAAAATGAAAAACTGTTTTTT; abundance: once; d_gene: .; j_gene: TRBJ1-4; v_gene: TRBV6-5
CDR3aa: CARRVDRLAKNIQYF; CDR3nt: TGTGCCAGACGAGTGGACAGGTTAGCCAAAAACATTCAGTACTTC; abundance: .; d_gene: TRBD1; j_gene: TRBJ2-4; v_gene: TRBV5-4
CDR3aa: CASSLSRYTEAFF; CDR3nt: TGTGCCAGCAGCTTAAGTAGGTACACTGAAGCTTTCTTT; abundance: .; d_gene: .; j_gene: TRBJ1-1; v_gene: TRBV5-5
CDR3aa: CASSEGAGHQRTEAFF; CDR3nt: TGTGCCAGCAGTGAAGGGGCAGGACACCAAAGGACTGAAGCTTTCTTT; abundance: .; d_gene: .; j_gene: TRBJ1-1; v_gene: TRBV6-1
CDR3aa: CASSQAEGADGYTF; CDR3nt: TGCGCCAGCAGCCAAGCAGAGGGGGCGGATGGCTACACCTTC; abundance: .; d_gene: TRBD1; j_gene: TRBJ1-2; v_gene: TRBV4-3
CDR3aa: CAWRDWDRGHNEQFF; CDR3nt: TGTGCCTGGAGAGACTGGGACAGGGGTCACAATGAGCAGTTCTTC; abundance: .; d_gene: TRBD1; j_gene: TRBJ2-1; v_gene: TRBV30
CDR3aa: CASSQGVAGGPPEQYF; CDR3nt: TGCGCCAGCAGCCAGGGAGTAGCGGGAGGGCCTCCCGAGCAGTACTTC; abundance: .; d_gene: TRBD2; j_gene: TRBJ2-7; v_gene: TRBV4-1
CDR3aa: CASSYGLAGEQYF; CDR3nt: TGTGCCAGCAGCTACGGACTAGCGGGCGAGCAGTACTTC; abundance: once; d_gene: TRBD2; j_gene: TRBJ2-7; v_gene: TRBV5-6
CDR3aa: CASSFARGQPQHF; CDR3nt: TGTGCCAGCAGTTTTGCCAGGGGTCAGCCCCAGCATTTT; abundance: .; d_gene: .; j_gene: TRBJ1-5; v_gene: TRBV27
CDR3aa: CASSQQTGPHSGANVLTF; CDR3nt: TGCGCCAGCAGCCAACAGACAGGGCCCCACTCTGGGGCCAACGTCCTGACTTTC; abundance: .; d_gene: TRBD1; j_gene: TRBJ2-6; v_gene: TRBV4-1
CDR3aa: CSVEFAGLNTEAFF; CDR3nt: TGCAGCGTTGAATTTGCAGGGCTGAACACTGAAGCTTTCTTT; abundance: .; d_gene: .; j_gene: TRBJ1-1; v_gene: TRBV29-1
CDR3aa: CASSQAVPSSYEQYF; CDR3nt: TGCGCCAGCAGCCAAGCGGTCCCGAGCTCCTACGAGCAGTACTTC; abundance: .; d_gene: .; j_gene: TRBJ2-7; v_gene: TRBV4-1
CDR3aa: CASEENSNTGELFF; CDR3nt: TGTGCCAGCGAAGAGAACTCGAACACCGGGGAGCTGTTTTTT; abundance: .; d_gene: .; j_gene: TRBJ2-2; v_gene: TRBV25-1
CDR3aa: CASSYSGTEGSTPLHF; CDR3nt: TGTGCCAGCAGTTACTCCGGGACAGAGGGTTCGACACCCCTCCACTTT; abundance: once; d_gene: TRBD1; j_gene: TRBJ1-6; v_gene: TRBV6-5
CDR3aa: CASSLSGGPLTGELFF; CDR3nt: TGCGCCAGCAGCTTGTCCGGGGGGCCGCTCACCGGGGAGCTGTTTTTT; abundance: .; d_gene: .; j_gene: TRBJ2-2; v_gene: TRBV5-1
CDR3aa: CASSLSLTSSYEQYF; CDR3nt: TGTGCCAGCAGCCTGAGTTTGACAAGCTCCTACGAGCAGTACTTC; abundance: .; d_gene: .; j_gene: TRBJ2-7; v_gene: TRBV13
CDR3aa: CASSPTGYEQFF; CDR3nt: TGTGCCAGTAGTCCAACAGGGTATGAGCAGTTCTTC; abundance: .; d_gene: .; j_gene: TRBJ2-1; v_gene: TRBV19
CDR3aa: CASSAGQGYEQFF; CDR3nt: TGTGCCAGCAGTGCCGGACAGGGCTACGAGCAGTTCTTC; abundance: .; d_gene: TRBD1; j_gene: TRBJ2-1; v_gene: TRBV2
CDR3aa: CASSLTQTGLGSDTQYF; CDR3nt: TGTGCCAGCAGCTTAACCCAGACAGGTTTAGGATCAGATACGCAGTATTTT; abundance: .; d_gene: .; j_gene: TRBJ2-3; v_gene: TRBV7-3